These T cell receptor beta chains were read from a single sample in a study of a mutant IDH1 vaccine in newly diagnosed glioma. The antigens for these receptors are not known. The table came from immunoSEQ multiplex PCR; TCRdb's copy has only in-frame clones and leaves some out. The table shows 45,000 to 55,000 clones, with around 80% occurring only once. The sample here was PBMCs, taken from a glioma patient whose treatment included an IDH1 peptide vaccine. These receptors were collected from a woman aged 40 to 55 with glioma. Each CDR3 is given without its conserved first and last residue. D genes are given only for firm matches. Some rows have no size entry. The others give once, few or many, or a class for an expanded clone.

V,size,D,CDR3
TRBV5-6,.,TRBD1,ASSLVGQRHTEAF
TRBV10-2,.,TRBD2,ASRAAGVSYEQY
TRBV5-1,.,TRBD2,ASSPSGGRINEQF
TRBV7-2,.,.,ASSLNLYDGYT
TRBV4-1,few,TRBD1,ASSQGQGGTEAF
TRBV5-1,.,TRBD1,ASSLGDRDEKLF
TRBV11-2,.,.,ASSLSSRGYSDTQY
TRBV29-1,once,TRBD1,SALPGQGDEQY
TRBV5-1,few,.,ASSLRGVATNEKLF
TRBV29-1,few,TRBD1,SVEKGQGARDYGYT